A selection of T cell receptor beta chains follows, all from one sample in a study of T cells in Graves' hyperthyroidism and ophthalmopathy. MiXCR, applied by TCRdb to the multiplex PCR reads, yields one record per CDR3 protein. The sample contains 500,000 to 600,000 distinct CDR3 sequences, approximately 44% of which appear only once. Input material: peripheral blood or thyroid tissue (not recorded which). All receptors come from a woman in her late teens or twenties with Graves' hyperthyroidism. Each CDR3 is given with its conserved first and last residue. A D gene is named only where the DNA matches it firmly. Size tells how often a clone was seen (once, few, many) or the class of an expanded clone, and some rows leave it out.

TGTGCCAGCTTACCCGGGTTCTACGAGCAGTACTTC	CASLPGFYEQYF	TRBJ2-7	TRBV12-3/TRBV12-4	-	-
TGTGCCAGCAACTCATTCGAGGGGCGCGGCGACGAGCAGTACTTC	CASNSFEGRGDEQYF	TRBJ2-7	TRBV25-1	-	-
TGTGCCAGCAGTTACGGGGATCAAGAGACCCAGTACTTC	CASSYGDQETQYF	TRBJ2-5	TRBV6-5	many	-
TGTGCCTGGAGTGTCCCGGGACTAGCGGGAGGCGAGCAGTACTTC	CAWSVPGLAGGEQYF	TRBJ2-7	TRBV30	few	TRBD2
TGTGCCACCAGCGGCCCGGGACAGGGAATCGGCAATCAGCCCCAGCATTTT	CATSGPGQGIGNQPQHF	TRBJ1-5	TRBV15	many	TRBD1
TGTGCCAGCAGCTCACCACAGGGGCGGTTTTTT	CASSSPQGRFF	TRBJ2-2	TRBV11-2	-	TRBD1
TGTGCCAGCAGCCCCGGGATAGTTGGAGAAAAACTGTTTTTT	CASSPGIVGEKLFF	TRBJ1-4	TRBV5-6	few	-
TGTGCCAGCATTAAGACAGAACTCTTTGCCGGGGAGCTGTTTTTT	CASIKTELFAGELFF	TRBJ2-2	TRBV6-6	-	-
TGTGCCACCAGCATCGGGACAGACTACTACGAGCAGTACTTC	CATSIGTDYYEQYF	TRBJ2-7	TRBV15	many	TRBD1
TGTGCCAGCCACGGGACTAGTCGTAAAGAGACCCAGTACTTC	CASHGTSRKETQYF	TRBJ2-5	TRBV2	many	TRBD2
TGTGCCATCAGTGGCACCGGGGAGCTGTTTTTT	CAISGTGELFF	TRBJ2-2	TRBV10-3	many	-
TGTGCCAGGAATTTTCGCCGGTCTGAAGCTTTCTTT	CARNFRRSEAFF	TRBJ1-1	TRBV4-2	-	-
TGTGCCAGCAGCCCGGGACTAGACTCAAGTTGGGTTTCCTACGAGCAGTACTTC	CASSPGLDSSWVSYEQYF	TRBJ2-7	TRBV7-9	few	TRBD2
TGTGCCGGCAGCCTTGGACAGATCACCTACGAGCAGTACTTC	CAGSLGQITYEQYF	TRBJ2-7	TRBV19	-	-
TGTGCCAGCAGGGAGCCGGGAACGAACACTGAAGCTTTCTTT	CASREPGTNTEAFF	TRBJ1-1	TRBV27	many	-
TGCGCCAGCAGCCAAGGGGACAGGGATTTGAGGGAGACCCAGTACTTC	CASSQGDRDLRETQYF	TRBJ2-5	TRBV5-1	-	TRBD1
TGTGCCAGCAGTTCGGAGAGTCGACCTGGAAACACCATATATTTT	CASSSESRPGNTIYF	TRBJ1-3	TRBV27	-	-
TGTGCCATCAAGACAGGGGACAAGGGGCCCCAGCATTTT	CAIKTGDKGPQHF	TRBJ1-5	TRBV10-3	-	TRBD1
TGTGCCAGCAGCCAGGAGCGGGAGTACGAGCAGTACTTC	CASSQEREYEQYF	TRBJ2-7	TRBV3-1	many	TRBD2
TGTGCCAGCAGCCCCCCCAGGTTGTCGGCCGGGGAGCTGTTTTTT	CASSPPRLSAGELFF	TRBJ2-2	TRBV7-2	-	-
TGTGCCATCAGTGGGGCCGAGGCTGGGGCCAACGTCCTGACTTTC	CAISGAEAGANVLTF	TRBJ2-6	TRBV27	-	-
TGTGCCTGGACTTATTCACTGTACTCTGGGGCCAACGTCCTGACTTTC	CAWTYSLYSGANVLTF	TRBJ2-6	TRBV30	few	-
TGCGCCAGCAGCTCCACTGGGACAGCTACCTACGAGCAGTACTTC	CASSSTGTATYEQYF	TRBJ2-7	TRBV5-1	-	TRBD1
TGTGCCAGCAGCTTAGTCGGCGGGAGTGGGGAGACCCAGTACTTC	CASSLVGGSGETQYF	TRBJ2-5	TRBV5-4	-	TRBD2
TGTGCCAGCAGCTTAGGCCTGACTTCGGGGGAGACCCAGTACTTC	CASSLGLTSGETQYF	TRBJ2-5	TRBV7-9	-	-
TGTGCCACCAGCGAGGCCGGGACAGGGAGCACTGAAGCTTTCTTT	CATSEAGTGSTEAFF	TRBJ1-1	TRBV15	many	TRBD1
TGTGCCACCGCTACAGGGAGGTTCCAGCCCCAGCATTTT	CATATGRFQPQHF	TRBJ1-5	TRBV24-1	-	-
TGCGCCAGCAGCCAAGCCCCTACAGGGAATCAGCCCCAGTACTTC	CASSQAPTGNQPQYF	TRBJ2-5	TRBV4-1	-	-
TGTGCTAGTGGTTCAATATTTTATGGCTACACCTTC	CASGSIFYGYTF	TRBJ1-2	TRBV12-5	many	-
TGCGCCAGCAGCCGGGACAGGAGGCGCACTGAAGCTTTCTTT	CASSRDRRRTEAFF	TRBJ1-1	TRBV5-1	once	TRBD1
TGCAGTGCTAGATCAGCGGGAGGGGCCGGGGAGCTGTTTTTT	CSARSAGGAGELFF	TRBJ2-2	TRBV20-1	many	TRBD2
TGTGCCACCAGCAGAGCGTCGGGAGGGCCGGGGAATGAGCAGTTCTTC	CATSRASGGPGNEQFF	TRBJ2-1	TRBV15	-	TRBD2
TGTGCCAGCAGTGGACAGTGGGAGGAGACCCAGTACTTC	CASSGQWEETQYF	TRBJ2-5	TRBV2	-	-
TGTGCCATCAGTGAGTCTATATTTCAGCCCCAGCATTTT	CAISESIFQPQHF	TRBJ1-5	TRBV10-3	many	-
TGTGCCATCAGTGAGATGTACCCGACCTTAGCGGGAGGGCCCCTCGAGCAGTTCTTC	CAISEMYPTLAGGPLEQFF	TRBJ2-1	TRBV10-3	-	TRBD2
TGTGCCAGCTCCCTACAAAGTTTCGACACTGAAGCTTTCTTT	CASSLQSFDTEAFF	TRBJ1-1	TRBV18	many	-
TGCAGCGTTCCAAGGACACTCTTT	CSVPRTLF	TRBJ1-1	TRBV29-1	-	-
TGCGCCAGCAGCCCAGATGCAGGGGGGAACTACGGCTACACCTTC	CASSPDAGGNYGYTF	TRBJ1-2	TRBV4-3	-	TRBD1
TGTGCCATCAGTGTGGGGGCAGACACCATATATTTT	CAISVGADTIYF	TRBJ1-3	TRBV10-3	-	-
TGTGCCAGCAGTGGCCAACGGACAGGGGGCTCAGATACGCAGTATTTT	CASSGQRTGGSDTQYF	TRBJ2-3	TRBV6-1	-	TRBD1
TGCAGCGTGAAGGTGGGGGTAGGTTCCTACGAGCAGTACTTC	CSVKVGVGSYEQYF	TRBJ2-7	TRBV20-1	-	-
TGCAGCGGAGACAGGGAGACAGATACGCAGTATTTT	CSGDRETDTQYF	TRBJ2-3	TRBV29-1	many	TRBD1
TGTATCCTGGAGAAGGGAATTACCGCTGAAGCTTTCTTT	CILEKGITAEAFF	TRBJ1-1	TRBV30	once	-
TGTGCCATCAGTGAAGGTACGAAAGGAAACACCATATATTTT	CAISEGTKGNTIYF	TRBJ1-3	TRBV10-3	many	-
TGTGCCCAGATGATGGCGGGACCCCGAGAGACCCAGTACTTC	CAQMMAGPRETQYF	TRBJ2-5	TRBV7-2	-	-
TGTGCCAGCAGCTTAAGGGCAGGCAACACCATATATTTT	CASSLRAGNTIYF	TRBJ1-3	TRBV7-3	few	-
TGTGCCAGCAGTGGAGCAGGGGGATCACCCCTCCACTTT	CASSGAGGSPLHF	TRBJ1-6	TRBV2	few	TRBD1